The sequence of this T cell receptor (beta chain) was determined in a study of molecular identifiers for immune sequencing clone quantification. Study-level results: Clones above 20 RNA copies held over 97% of effector molecules, under 1% in naive cells.

This clonotype was recorded many times. Antigen: not known. Libraries of bulk TCR were made by previously described methods (with listed TCR primers). TCRdb used MiXCR to reprocess the PCR reads, holding one entry per CDR3 protein. The sample carries about half a million distinct CDR3 sequences, about a fifth recorded once. Trimming left V 1 base short and J 9 bases short, with 12 bases between. The CDR3 is 13 residues long. Germline CDR1 LGHNT, CDR2 FRNRAP. Libraries of naive CD8 cells were prepared from 20,000 to 1,000,000 sorted cells using 10%, 30% or 50% RNA. Naive CD8 T cells were FACS-sorted by CD8+CD4-CCR7+CD45RA+ markers.

The rearrangement links TRBV12-5 to TRBJ2-5; D not resolved. This sequence was found in a human donor in good health. Some libraries in this study had Jurkat cell RNA spiked in. The sequenced sample was naive CD8+ T cells from blood, with Jurkat cell RNA spiked in. The subset denotes: FACS-sorted CD8+CD4-CCR7+CD45RA+ naive T cells. CDR3 coding DNA: TGTGCTAGTGGTTTGGGGACCACCTTAGCCCAGTACTTC. It yields the protein CASGLGTTLAQYF.